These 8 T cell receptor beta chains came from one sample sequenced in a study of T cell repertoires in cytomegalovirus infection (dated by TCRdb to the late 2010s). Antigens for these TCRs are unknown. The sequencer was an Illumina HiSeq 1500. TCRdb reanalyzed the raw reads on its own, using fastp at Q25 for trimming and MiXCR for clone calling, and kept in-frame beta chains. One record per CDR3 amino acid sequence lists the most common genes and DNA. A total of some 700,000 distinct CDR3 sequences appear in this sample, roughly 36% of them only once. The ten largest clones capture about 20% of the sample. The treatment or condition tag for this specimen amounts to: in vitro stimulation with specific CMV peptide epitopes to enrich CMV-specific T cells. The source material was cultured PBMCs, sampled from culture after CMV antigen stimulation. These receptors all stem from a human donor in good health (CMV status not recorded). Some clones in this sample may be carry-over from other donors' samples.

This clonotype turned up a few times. CDR3 bases: TGTGCCAGCAGCCAAGATTTGGCAGTCAGTCGAATGGAGGATGTGGAAGCTTTCTTT. It codes for CASSQDLAVSRMEDVEAFF. The J gene is TRBJ1-1, the V gene TRBV14; D remains ambiguous. Trimming took 0 bases from V and 8 from J, leaving 28 bases between them. Per the germline V gene, CDR1 is SGHDN and CDR2 is FVKESK. The CDR3 runs to 19 residues.

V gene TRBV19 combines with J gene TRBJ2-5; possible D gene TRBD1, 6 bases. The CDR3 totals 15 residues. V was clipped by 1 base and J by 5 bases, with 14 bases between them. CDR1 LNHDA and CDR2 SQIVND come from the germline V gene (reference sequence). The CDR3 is CASSIVLFRGETQYF. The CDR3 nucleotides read TGTGCCAGTAGTATAGTGCTTTTCAGGGGCGAGACCCAGTACTTC. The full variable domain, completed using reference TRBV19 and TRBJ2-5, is DGGITQSPKYLFRKEGQNVTLSCEQNLNHDAMYWYRQDPGQGLRLIYYSQIVNDFQKGDIAEGYSVSREKKESFPLTVTSAQKNPTAFYLCASSIVLFRGETQYFGPGTRLLVL.

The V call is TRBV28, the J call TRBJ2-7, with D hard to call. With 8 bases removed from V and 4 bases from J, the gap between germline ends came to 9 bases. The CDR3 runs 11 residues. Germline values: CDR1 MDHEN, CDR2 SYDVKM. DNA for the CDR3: TGTGCCAGCGTAGGTGGTTACGAGCAGTACTTC. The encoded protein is CASVGGYEQYF.

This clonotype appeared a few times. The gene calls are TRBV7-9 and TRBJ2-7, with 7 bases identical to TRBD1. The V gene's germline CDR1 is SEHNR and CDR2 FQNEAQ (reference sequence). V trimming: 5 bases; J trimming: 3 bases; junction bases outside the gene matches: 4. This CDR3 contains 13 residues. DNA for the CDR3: TGTGCCAGCAGCGGGGACAGCGTCTACGAGCAGTACTTC. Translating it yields CASSGDSVYEQYF.

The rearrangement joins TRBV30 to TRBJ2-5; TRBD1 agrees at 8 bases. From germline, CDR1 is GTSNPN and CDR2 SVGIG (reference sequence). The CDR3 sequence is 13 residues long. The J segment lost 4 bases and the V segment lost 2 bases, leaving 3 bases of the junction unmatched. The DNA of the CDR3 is TGTGCCTGGAGTCGGACAGGGCCAGAGACCCAGTACTTC. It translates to CAWSRTGPETQYF. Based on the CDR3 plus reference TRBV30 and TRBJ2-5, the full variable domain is SQTIHQWPATLVQPVGSPLSLECTVEGTSNPNLYWYRQAAGRGLQLLFYSVGIGQISSEVPQNLSASRPQDRQFILSSKKLLLSDSGFYLCAWSRTGPETQYFGPGTRLLVL.

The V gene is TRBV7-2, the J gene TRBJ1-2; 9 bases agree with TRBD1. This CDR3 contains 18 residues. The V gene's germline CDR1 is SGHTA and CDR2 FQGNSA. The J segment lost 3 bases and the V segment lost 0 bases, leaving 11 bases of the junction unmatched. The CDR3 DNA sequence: TGTGCCAGCAGCTTAGCTCCCGGGGGGACAGGGCCTGACTATGGCTACACCTTC. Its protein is CASSLAPGGTGPDYGYTF.

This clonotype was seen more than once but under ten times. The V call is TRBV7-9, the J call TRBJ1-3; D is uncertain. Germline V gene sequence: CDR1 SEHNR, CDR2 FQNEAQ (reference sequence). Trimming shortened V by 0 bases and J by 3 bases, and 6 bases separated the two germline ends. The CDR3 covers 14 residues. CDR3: CASSLATSGNTIYF. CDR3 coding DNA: TGTGCCAGCAGCTTAGCAACCAGTGGAAACACCATATATTTT.

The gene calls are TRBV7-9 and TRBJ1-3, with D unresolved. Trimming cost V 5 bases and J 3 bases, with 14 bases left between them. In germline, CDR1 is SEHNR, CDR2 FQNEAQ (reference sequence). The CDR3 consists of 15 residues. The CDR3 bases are TGTGCCAGCAGCCCATTTGGGGTCCTTGGAAACACCATATATTTT. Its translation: CASSPFGVLGNTIYF.